The clone carrying this TCR beta chain occurred a few times. The antigen is undetermined. This specimen comes from a study of metastatic and nonmetastatic thyroid tumors. For the study at large: Patients with malignant and benign thyroid disease provided blood and tumor or nodule tissue, whose repertoires were compared. General study results and limits: In blood and tumor, TCR beta diversity was reportedly significantly higher in malignant thyroid tumors than in benign nodules.

Germline V gene sequence: CDR1 SNHLY, CDR2 FYNNEI. The CDR3 spans 13 residues. V shed 9 bases, J shed 8 bases, and the junction held 8 bases outside the gene matches. Per the original methods: What underpinned the distant-metastasis classifier for papillary thyroid cancer was the set of CDR3 differences across clinicopathological groups. TCRdb reprocessed the PCR reads via MiXCR. The V and J calls and clone size are TCRdb's, not the authors'. The table records about 24,000 clones, roughly 12% of them present only once. Thyroid surgery had not been preceded by any treatment in any patient. Sequencing used blood. This clonotype was obtained from a female donor with papillary thyroid cancer or a benign thyroid nodule (not recorded which). Some clones in this sample may be carry-over from other donors' samples. The genes are TRBV2 and TRBJ2-1, with TRBD1 matching over 9 bases. The CDR3 spells CASRDREEDEQFF. In DNA form, the CDR3 reads TGTGCCAGTCGGGACAGGGAAGAAGATGAGCAGTTCTTC.